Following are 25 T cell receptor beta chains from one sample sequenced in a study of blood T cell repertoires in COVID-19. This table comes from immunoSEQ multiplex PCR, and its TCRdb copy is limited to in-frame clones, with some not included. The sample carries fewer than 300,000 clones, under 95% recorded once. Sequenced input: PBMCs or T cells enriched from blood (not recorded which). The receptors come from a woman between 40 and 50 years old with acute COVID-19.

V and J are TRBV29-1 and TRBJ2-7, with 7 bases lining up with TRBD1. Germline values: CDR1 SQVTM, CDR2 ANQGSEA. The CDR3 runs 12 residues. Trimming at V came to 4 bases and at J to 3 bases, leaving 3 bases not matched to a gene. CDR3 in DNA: TGCAGCGTTGGACAGGGAAACTACGAGCAGTACTTC. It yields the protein CSVGQGNYEQYF.

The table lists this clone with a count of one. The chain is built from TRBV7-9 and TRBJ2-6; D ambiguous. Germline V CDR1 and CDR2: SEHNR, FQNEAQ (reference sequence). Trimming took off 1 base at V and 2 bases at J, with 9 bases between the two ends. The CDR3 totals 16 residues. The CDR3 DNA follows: TGTGCCAGCAGCTTAGGCTTTGGAGCTGGGGCCAACGTCCTGACTTTC. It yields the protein CASSLGFGAGANVLTF.

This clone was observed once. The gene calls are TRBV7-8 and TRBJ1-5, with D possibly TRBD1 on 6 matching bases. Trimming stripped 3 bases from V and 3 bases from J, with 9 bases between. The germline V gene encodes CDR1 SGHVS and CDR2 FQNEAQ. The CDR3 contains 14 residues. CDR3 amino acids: CASSFGQYNQPQHF. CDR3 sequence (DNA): TGTGCCAGCAGCTTTGGACAGTACAATCAGCCCCAGCATTTT.

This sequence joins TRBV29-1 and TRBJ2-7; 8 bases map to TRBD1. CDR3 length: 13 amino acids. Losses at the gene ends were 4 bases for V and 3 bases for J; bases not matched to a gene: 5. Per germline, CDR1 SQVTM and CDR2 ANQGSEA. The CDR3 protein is CSVGGRGLYEQYF. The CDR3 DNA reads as TGCAGCGTTGGGGGCAGGGGGCTCTACGAGCAGTACTTC.

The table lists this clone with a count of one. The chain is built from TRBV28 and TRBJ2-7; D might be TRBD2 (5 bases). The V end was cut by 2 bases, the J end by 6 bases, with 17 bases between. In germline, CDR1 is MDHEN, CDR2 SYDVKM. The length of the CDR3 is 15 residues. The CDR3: CASSLREIKAAEQYF. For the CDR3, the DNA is TGTGCCAGCAGTTTACGGGAAATCAAAGCAGCCGAGCAGTACTTC.

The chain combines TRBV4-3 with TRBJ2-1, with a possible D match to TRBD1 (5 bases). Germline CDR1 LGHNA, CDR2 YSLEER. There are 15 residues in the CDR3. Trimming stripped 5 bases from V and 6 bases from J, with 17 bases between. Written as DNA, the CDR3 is TGCGCCAGCAGCGTCGAGGTAGGACAAGGCAATGAGCAGTTCTTC. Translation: CASSVEVGQGNEQFF.

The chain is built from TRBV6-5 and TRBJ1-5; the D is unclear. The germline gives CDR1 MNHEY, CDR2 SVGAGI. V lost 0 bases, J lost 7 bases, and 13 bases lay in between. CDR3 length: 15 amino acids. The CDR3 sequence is CASSYSRTGGQPQHF. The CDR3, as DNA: TGTGCCAGCAGTTACTCTCGGACCGGAGGCCAGCCCCAGCATTTT.

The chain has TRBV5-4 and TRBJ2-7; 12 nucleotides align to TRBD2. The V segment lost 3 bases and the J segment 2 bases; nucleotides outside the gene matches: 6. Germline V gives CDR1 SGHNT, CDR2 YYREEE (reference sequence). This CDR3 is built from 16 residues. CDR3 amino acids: CASSYLLAGGTYEQYF. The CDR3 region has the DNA TGTGCCAGCAGCTATCTACTAGCGGGGGGCACCTACGAGCAGTACTTC.

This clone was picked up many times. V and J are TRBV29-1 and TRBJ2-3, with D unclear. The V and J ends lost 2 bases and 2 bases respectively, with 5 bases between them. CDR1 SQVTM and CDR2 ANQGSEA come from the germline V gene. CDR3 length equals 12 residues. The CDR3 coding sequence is TGCAGCGTTGAACTAGACACAGATACGCAGTATTTT. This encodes CSVELDTDTQYF.

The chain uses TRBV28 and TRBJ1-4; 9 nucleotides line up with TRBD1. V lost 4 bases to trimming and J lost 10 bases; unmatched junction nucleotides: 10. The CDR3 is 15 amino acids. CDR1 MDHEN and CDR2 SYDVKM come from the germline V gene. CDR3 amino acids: CASSSGGTGHRKLFF. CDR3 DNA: TGTGCCAGCAGTTCTGGTGGGACAGGGCATAGAAAACTGTTTTTT.

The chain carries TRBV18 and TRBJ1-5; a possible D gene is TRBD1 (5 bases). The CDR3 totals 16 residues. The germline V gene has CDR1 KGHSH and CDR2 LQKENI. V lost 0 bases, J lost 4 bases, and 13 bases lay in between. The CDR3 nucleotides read TGTGCCAGCTCACCACCGGGGCAGGCGTTTAATCAGCCCCAGCATTTT. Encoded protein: CASSPPGQAFNQPQHF.

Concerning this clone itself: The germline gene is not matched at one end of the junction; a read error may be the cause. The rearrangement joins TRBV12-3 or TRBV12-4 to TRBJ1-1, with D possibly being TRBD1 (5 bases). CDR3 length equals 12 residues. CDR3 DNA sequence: TGTGCCAGCAGTATCGACGGGGGGTTATGGTCCTTT. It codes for CASSIDGGLWSF.

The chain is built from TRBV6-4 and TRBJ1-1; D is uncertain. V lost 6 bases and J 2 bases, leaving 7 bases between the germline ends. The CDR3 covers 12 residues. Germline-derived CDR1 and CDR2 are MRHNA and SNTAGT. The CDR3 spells CASRNPNTEAFF. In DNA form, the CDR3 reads TGTGCCAGCAGAAATCCTAACACTGAAGCTTTCTTT.

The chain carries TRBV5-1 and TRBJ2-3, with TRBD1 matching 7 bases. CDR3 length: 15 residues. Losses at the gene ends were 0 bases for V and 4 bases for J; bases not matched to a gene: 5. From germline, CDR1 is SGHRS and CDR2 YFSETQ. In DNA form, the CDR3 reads TGCGCCAGCAGCTTGGTTTCAGGGGGAGCAGATACGCAGTATTTT. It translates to CASSLVSGGADTQYF.

For the CDR3, the DNA is TGTGCCAGCAGCTTAAGGGGGGTCGGCGGGGGGATCACAGATACGCAGTATTTT. Translated, it gives CASSLRGVGGGITDTQYF. The chain uses TRBV7-2 and TRBJ2-3, with TRBD2 matching over 8 bases. This CDR3 contains 18 residues. CDR1 is SGHTA, CDR2 FQGNSA, per germline. The V segment lost 2 bases and the J segment 2 bases; nucleotides outside the gene matches: 12. The full variable domain, completed using reference TRBV7-2 and TRBJ2-3, is GAGVSQSPSNKVTEKGKDVELRCDPISGHTALYWYRQSLGQGLEFLIYFQGNSAPDKSGLPSDRFSAERTGGSVSTLTIQRTQQEDSAVYLCASSLRGVGGGITDTQYFGPGTRLTVL.

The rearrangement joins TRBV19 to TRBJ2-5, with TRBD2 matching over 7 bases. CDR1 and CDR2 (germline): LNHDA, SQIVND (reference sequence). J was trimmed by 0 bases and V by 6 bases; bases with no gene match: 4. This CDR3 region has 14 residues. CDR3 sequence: CASSRGGNQETQYF. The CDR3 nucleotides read TGTGCCAGTAGCCGCGGGGGAAACCAAGAGACCCAGTACTTC.

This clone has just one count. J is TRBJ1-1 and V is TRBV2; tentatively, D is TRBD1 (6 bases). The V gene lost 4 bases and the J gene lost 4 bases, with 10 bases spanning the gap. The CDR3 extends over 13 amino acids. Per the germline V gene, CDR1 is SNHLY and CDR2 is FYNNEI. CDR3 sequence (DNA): TGTGCCAGCAGTGTAGGGACATTCACTGAAGCTTTCTTT. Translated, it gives CASSVGTFTEAFF.

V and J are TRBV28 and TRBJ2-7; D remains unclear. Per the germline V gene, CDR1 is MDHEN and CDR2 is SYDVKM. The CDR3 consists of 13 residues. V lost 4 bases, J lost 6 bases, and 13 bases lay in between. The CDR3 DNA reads TGTGCCAGCAGTTCCACACCCCTTGGCGAGCAGTACTTC. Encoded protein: CASSSTPLGEQYF.

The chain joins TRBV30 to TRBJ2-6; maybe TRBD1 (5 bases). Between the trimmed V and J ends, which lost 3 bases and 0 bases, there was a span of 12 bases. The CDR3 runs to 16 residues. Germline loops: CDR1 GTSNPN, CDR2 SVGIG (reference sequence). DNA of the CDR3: TGTGCCTGGAGGTACAGGTTGGGCTCTGGGGCCAACGTCCTGACTTTC. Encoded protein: CAWRYRLGSGANVLTF.

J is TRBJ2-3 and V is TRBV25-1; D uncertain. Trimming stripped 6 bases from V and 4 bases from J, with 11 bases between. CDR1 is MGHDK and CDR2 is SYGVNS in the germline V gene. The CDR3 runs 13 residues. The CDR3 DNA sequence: TGTGCCAGCAGGCCTGCAAAGCCAGATACGCAGTATTTT. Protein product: CASRPAKPDTQYF.

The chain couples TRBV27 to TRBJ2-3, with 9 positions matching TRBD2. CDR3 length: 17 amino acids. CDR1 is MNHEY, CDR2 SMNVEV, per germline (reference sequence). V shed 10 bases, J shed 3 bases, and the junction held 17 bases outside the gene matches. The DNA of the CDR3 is TGTGCCACCCGATATTACCATAGCGGGAGTGCGACAGATACGCAGTATTTT. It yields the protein CATRYYHSGSATDTQYF.

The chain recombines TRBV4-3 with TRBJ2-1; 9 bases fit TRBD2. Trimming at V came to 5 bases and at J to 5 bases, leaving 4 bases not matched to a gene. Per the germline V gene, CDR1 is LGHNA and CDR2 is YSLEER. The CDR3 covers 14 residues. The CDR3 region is CASSVRLADNEQFF. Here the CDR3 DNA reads TGCGCCAGCAGCGTTCGACTAGCGGACAATGAGCAGTTCTTC.

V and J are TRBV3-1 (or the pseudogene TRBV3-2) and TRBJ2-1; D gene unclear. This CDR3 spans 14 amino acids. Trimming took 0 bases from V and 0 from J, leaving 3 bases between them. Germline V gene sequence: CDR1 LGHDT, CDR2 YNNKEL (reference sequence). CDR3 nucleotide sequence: TGTGCCAGCAGCCAAGAGAGCTCCTACAATGAGCAGTTCTTC. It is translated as CASSQESSYNEQFF.

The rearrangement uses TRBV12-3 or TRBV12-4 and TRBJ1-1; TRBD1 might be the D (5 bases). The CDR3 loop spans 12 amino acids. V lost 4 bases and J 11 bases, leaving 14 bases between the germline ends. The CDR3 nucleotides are TGTGCCAGCAGTTACCCCGACAGTGAGGCTTTCTTT. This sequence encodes CASSYPDSEAFF.

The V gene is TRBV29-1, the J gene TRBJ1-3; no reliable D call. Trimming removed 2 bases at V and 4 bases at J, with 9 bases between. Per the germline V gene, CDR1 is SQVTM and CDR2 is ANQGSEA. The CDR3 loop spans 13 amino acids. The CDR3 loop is CSVEPLRGNTIYF. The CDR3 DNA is TGCAGCGTTGAACCTCTACGGGGAAACACCATATATTTT.